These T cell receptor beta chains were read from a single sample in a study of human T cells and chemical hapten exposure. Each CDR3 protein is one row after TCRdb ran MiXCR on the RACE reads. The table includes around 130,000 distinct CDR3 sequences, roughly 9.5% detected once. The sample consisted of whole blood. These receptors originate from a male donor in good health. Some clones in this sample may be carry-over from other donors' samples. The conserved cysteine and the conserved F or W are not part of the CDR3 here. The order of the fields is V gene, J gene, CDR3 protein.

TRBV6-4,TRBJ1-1,ASSRDMLDTEAF
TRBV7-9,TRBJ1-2,ASSPYEQESYGYT
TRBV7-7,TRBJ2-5,ASSRGGGLAGEETQY
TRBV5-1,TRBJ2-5,ASSLDQETQY
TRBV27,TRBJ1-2,ASSSGGGGSGYT
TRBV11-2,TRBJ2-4,ASSLGLTRTLAKNVQY
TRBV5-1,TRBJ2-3,ASSLVSREDTDTQY
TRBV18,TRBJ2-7,ASSPWMQGSSYEQY
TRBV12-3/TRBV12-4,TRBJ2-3,ASSWSRSTDTQY
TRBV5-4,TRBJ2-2,ASSHRRGANTGELF
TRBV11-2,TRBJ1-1,ASSLVAQGSGEAF